This TCR beta chain stems from a study of CXCR3-negative and CXCR3-positive naive CD8 T cells. Findings and limits, study-wide: Naive CXCR3-negative cells resembled naive CXCR3-positive cells in TRBV-TRBJ usage; memory cells differed. A higher hydrophobicity marked the TRB CDR3s of CXCR3-positive naive cells versus CXCR3-negative naive cells.

Germline V gene data show CDR1 as SQVTM and CDR2 as ANQGSEA. The CDR3 runs to 16 residues. The TRB libraries of cDNA were built by UMI-labeled 5' RACE. TCRdb reprocessed the 5' RACE reads, with one entry per CDR3 protein and no DNA. This sample's table has some 120,000 distinct CDR3 sequences. Of note for this clonotype: The antigen is undetermined.

This rearrangement joins TRBV29-1 to TRBJ2-1; without DNA, the TCRdb call of TRBD2 cannot be checked. The receptor comes from a human donor in good health. Some clones in this sample may be carry-over from other donors' samples. The sample was naive CXCR3+ CD8+ T cells from blood. Subset specified: CD45RO-CCR7+CD27+CD95- naive CD8+ T cells expressing CXCR3 (TNR3+). The CDR3 here is CSVEWASGGAYNEQFF.